This T cell receptor beta chain was identified during a study of cytomegalovirus exposure and HLA in healthy donors. Whole-study findings and limits: Judged likely to be a sequencing artifact was a cluster of highly shared sequence variants. Relative to equally common others, HLA-associated TCR beta chains showed greater clonal expansion in a later analysis.

Germline V gives CDR1 LNHNV, CDR2 YYDKDF (reference sequence). The CDR3 runs 13 residues. Trimming shortened V by 0 bases and J by 7 bases, and 10 bases separated the two germline ends. About this clone itself: Antigen specificity is unknown.

At the time of sampling, donors were nominally healthy, though unrecorded immune exposures were likely. The PCR employed 60 Vbeta primers together with 13 Jbeta primers. Under the authors' procedure: There were around 77 million unique TCR beta chains by a later count, and 8.5 million to 14 million of them were shared. Clones were read by immunoSEQ multiplex PCR, and TCRdb kept only the in-frame ones, dropping some. That table is the source of V, J and clone size, and D and trimming were worked out from the DNA. The table has roughly 120,000 clones, just over 15% seen once. Sequencing was carried out using PBMCs. The receptor comes from a woman in her late teens or twenties in good health and CMV-seronegative. The gene calls are TRBV15 and TRBJ2-7; D call uncertain. This CDR3 reads CATSRDSGREQYF. CDR3 bases: TGTGCCACCAGCAGAGATTCGGGTCGGGAGCAGTACTTC.